This T cell receptor beta chain was observed in a study of blood T cell repertoires in COVID-19. For the study at large: The study drew acute and convalescent COVID-19 samples from the United States, Italy and Spain.

Trimming stripped 0 bases from V and 5 bases from J, with 13 bases between. The CDR3 has 15 amino acids. Germline V gene sequence: CDR1 LNHDA, CDR2 SQIVND (reference sequence). How the authors handled the data: Reference gene primer amplification gave estimated nucleated cell counts. Assay: immunoSEQ multiplex PCR; the TCRdb copy retains only in-frame clones and omits some. V, J and clone size are taken as reported in that table, and D and trimming were inferred from the DNA itself. The table records 250,000 to 350,000 clones, over 75% of them present only once. The sample comprised peripheral blood. The source is a woman aged 55-70 years with acute or convalescent COVID-19. This rearrangement joins TRBV19 to TRBJ2-5; possibly TRBD2 for D (7 bases). CDR3 in DNA: TGTGCCAGTAGTATAGACGGCGGGGGCGGCGAGACCCAGTACTTC. Encoded protein: CASSIDGGGGETQYF.